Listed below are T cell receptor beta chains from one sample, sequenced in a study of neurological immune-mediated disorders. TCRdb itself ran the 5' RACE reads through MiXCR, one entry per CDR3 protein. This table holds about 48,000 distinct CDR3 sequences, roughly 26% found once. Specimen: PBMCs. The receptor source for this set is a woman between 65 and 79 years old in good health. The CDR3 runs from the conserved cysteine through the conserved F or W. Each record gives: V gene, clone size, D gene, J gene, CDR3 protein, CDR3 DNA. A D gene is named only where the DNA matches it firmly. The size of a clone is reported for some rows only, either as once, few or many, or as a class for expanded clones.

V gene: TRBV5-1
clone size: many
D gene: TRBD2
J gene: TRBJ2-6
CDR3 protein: CASSLVLAGGANVLTF
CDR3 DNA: TGCGCCAGCAGCTTGGTGCTAGCGGGTGGGGCCAACGTCCTGACTTTC

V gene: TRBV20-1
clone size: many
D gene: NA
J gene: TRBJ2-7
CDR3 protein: CSARDPSRGPSGEQYF
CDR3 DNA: TGCAGTGCTAGAGATCCGTCGAGGGGCCCCTCGGGGGAGCAGTACTTC

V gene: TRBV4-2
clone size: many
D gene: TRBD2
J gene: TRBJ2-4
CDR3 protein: CASSQRTSGYERGIQYF
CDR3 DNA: TGTGCCAGCAGCCAGCGGACTAGCGGGTATGAGAGGGGCATTCAGTACTTC

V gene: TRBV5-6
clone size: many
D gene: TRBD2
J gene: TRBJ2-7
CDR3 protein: CASSAGLAEPGDPYEQYF
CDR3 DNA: TGTGCCAGCAGCGCGGGACTAGCGGAGCCAGGCGACCCCTACGAGCAGTACTTC

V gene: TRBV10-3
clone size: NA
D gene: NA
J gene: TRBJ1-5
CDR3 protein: CATGQGGQPQHF
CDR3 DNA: TGTGCCACCGGTCAGGGAGGTCAGCCCCAGCATTTT

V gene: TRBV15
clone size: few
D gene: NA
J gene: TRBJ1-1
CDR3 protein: CATSRDRNTEAFF
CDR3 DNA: TGTGCCACCAGCAGAGATCGGAACACTGAAGCTTTCTTT

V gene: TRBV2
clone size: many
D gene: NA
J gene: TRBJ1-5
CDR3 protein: CASRINQPQHF
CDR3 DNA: TGTGCCAGCAGGATTAATCAGCCCCAGCATTTT

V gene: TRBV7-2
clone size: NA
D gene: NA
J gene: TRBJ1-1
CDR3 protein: CASSLGGGTNTEAFF
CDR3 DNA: TGTGCCAGCAGCTTAGGAGGAGGGACCAACACTGAAGCTTTCTTT

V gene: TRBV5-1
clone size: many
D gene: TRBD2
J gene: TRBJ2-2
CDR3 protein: CASSRLAAGQYTGELFF
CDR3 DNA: TGCGCCAGCAGCAGACTAGCGGCCGGGCAGTACACCGGGGAGCTGTTTTTT

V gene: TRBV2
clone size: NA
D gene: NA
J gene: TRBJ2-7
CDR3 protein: CASSGGGTRSSYEQYF
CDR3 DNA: TGTGCCAGCAGTGGAGGCGGGACACGTTCCTCCTACGAGCAGTACTTC

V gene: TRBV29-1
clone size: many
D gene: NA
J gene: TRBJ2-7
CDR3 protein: CSVHERRAQTYEQYF
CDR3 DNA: TGCAGCGTCCACGAACGGCGGGCCCAAACCTACGAGCAGTACTTC

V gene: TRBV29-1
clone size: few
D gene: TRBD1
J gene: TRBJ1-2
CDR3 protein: CSVGQGAYGYTF
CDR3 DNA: TGCAGCGTAGGACAGGGGGCCTATGGCTACACCTTC

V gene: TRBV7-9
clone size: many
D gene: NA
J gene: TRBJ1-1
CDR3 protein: CASSWSNRGTEAFF
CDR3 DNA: TGTGCCAGCAGCTGGTCCAATCGCGGCACTGAAGCTTTCTTT

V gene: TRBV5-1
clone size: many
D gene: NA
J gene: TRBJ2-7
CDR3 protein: CASSLSSLGYEQYF
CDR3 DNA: TGCGCCAGCAGCTTGAGTTCCCTGGGATACGAGCAGTACTTC

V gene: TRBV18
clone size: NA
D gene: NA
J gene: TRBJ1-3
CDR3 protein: CASSPPSTGGNTIYF
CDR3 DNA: TGTGCCAGCTCACCACCGTCAACTGGGGGAAACACCATATATTTT

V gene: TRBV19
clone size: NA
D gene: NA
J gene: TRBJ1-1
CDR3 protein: CASRPGLNTEAFF
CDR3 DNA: TGTGCCAGTAGGCCAGGCCTGAACACTGAAGCTTTCTTT

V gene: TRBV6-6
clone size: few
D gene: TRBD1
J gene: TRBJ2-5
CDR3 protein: CASSYPAQGRETQYF
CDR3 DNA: TGTGCCAGCAGTTACCCTGCACAGGGGCGCGAGACCCAGTACTTC

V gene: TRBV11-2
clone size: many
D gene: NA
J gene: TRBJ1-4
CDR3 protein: CASSSLFRTQGRGGEKLFF
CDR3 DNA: TGTGCCAGCAGCTCGCTCTTCCGCACACAGGGAAGAGGGGGTGAAAAACTGTTTTTT

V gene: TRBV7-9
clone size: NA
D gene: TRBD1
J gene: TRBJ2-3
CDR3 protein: CASSLRDRGFDTQYF
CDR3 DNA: TGTGCCAGCAGCTTACGGGACAGGGGATTCGATACGCAGTATTTT

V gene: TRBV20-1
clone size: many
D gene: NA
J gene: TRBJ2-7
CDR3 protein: CSARGPYPYEQYF
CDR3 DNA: TGCAGTGCTAGAGGCCCCTACCCCTACGAGCAGTACTTC

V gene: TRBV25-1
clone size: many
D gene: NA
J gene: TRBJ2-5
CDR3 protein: CASRPQRFQETQYF
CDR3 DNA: TGTGCCAGTCGACCTCAGCGGTTCCAAGAGACCCAGTACTTC

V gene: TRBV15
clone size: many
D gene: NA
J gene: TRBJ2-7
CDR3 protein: CATSRAGLGPSSYEQYF
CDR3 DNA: TGTGCCACCAGCAGAGCCGGGCTAGGGCCTAGCTCCTACGAGCAGTACTTC

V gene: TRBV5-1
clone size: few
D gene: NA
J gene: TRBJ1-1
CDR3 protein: CASSLTPGDNTEAFF
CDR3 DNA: TGCGCCAGCAGTTTGACCCCGGGGGACAACACTGAAGCTTTCTTT

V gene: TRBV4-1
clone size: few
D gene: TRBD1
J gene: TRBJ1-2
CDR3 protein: CASSQGGGEDGYTF
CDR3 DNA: TGCGCCAGCAGCCAAGGAGGGGGCGAAGATGGCTACACCTTC

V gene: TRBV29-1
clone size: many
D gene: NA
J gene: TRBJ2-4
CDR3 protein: CSVEPWGQGGKNIQYF
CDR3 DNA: TGCAGCGTTGAGCCTTGGGGCCAGGGTGGGAAAAACATTCAGTACTTC

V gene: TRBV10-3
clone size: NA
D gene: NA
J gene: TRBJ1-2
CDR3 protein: CATALRDIDGYTF
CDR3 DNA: TGTGCCACCGCGTTACGGGATATCGATGGCTACACCTTC

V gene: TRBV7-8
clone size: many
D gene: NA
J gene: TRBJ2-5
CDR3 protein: CASSLGGGGHQETQYF
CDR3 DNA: TGTGCCAGCAGCTTAGGAGGGGGAGGGCATCAAGAGACCCAGTACTTC

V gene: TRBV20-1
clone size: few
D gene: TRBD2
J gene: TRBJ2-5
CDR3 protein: CSVSSGRTRETQYF
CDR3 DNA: TGCAGTGTGTCTAGCGGGAGAACCCGGGAGACCCAGTACTTC

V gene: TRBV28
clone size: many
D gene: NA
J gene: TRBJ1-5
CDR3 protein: CASSLSPLRGVNQPQHF
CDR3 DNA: TGTGCCAGCAGTTTATCTCCCCTAAGGGGTGTCAATCAGCCCCAGCATTTT

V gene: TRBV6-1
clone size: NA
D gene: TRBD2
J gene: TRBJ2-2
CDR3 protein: CASSWTSGGAGTGELFF
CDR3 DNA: TGTGCCAGCAGTTGGACTAGCGGGGGGGCGGGCACCGGGGAGCTGTTTTTT

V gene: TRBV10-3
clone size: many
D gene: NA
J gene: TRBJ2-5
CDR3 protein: CAISESWETQYF
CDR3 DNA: TGTGCCATCAGTGAGTCATGGGAGACCCAGTACTTC

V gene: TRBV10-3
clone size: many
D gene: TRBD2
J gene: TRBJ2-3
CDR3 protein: CAISESASGRSTDTQYF
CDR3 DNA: TGTGCCATCAGTGAGTCGGCTAGCGGGAGGTCCACAGATACGCAGTATTTT

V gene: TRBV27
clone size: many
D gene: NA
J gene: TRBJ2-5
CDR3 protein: CASSRSGPDLAQYF
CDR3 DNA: TGTGCCAGCAGCCGGAGCGGGCCCGACTTGGCCCAGTACTTC

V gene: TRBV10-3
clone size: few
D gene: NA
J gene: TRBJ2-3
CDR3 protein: CAIRSTSPDTQYF
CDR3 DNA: TGTGCCATCAGATCAACTAGTCCAGATACGCAGTATTTT

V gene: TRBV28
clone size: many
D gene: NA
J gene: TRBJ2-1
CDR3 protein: CASSSLGTGDNEQFF
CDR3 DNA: TGTGCCAGCAGTTCCCTCGGGACTGGAGACAATGAGCAGTTCTTC

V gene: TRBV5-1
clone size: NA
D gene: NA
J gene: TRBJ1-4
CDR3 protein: CASSLRWEGPEKLFF
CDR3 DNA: TGCGCCAGCAGCTTGCGGTGGGAAGGGCCCGAAAAACTGTTTTTT

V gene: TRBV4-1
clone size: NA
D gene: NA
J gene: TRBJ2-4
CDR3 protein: CASSHLGSRENIQYF
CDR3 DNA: TGCGCCAGCAGCCACCTGGGTAGCCGGGAAAACATTCAGTACTTC

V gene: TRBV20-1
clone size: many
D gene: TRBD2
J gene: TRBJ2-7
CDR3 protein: CSARLAGGPFAEQYF
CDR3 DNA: TGCAGTGCTAGGCTCGCGGGAGGGCCCTTTGCCGAGCAGTACTTC

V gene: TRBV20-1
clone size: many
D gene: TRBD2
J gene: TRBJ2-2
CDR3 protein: CSAKEAGVGTGELFF
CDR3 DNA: TGCAGTGCTAAAGAGGCGGGAGTGGGTACCGGGGAGCTGTTTTTT